The 11 T cell receptor beta chains below were found in one sample sequenced in a study of T cells in Graves' hyperthyroidism and ophthalmopathy. The investigators amplified TCR beta CDR3 regions from RNA transcripts. TCR CDR3 regions were first amplified by RT-PCR with HTBI primers. TCRdb called the multiplex PCR reads again in MiXCR, with one record for every CDR3 protein. Here the sample spans hundreds of thousands of distinct CDR3 sequences, approximately 14% being singletons. Input material: blood. The receptors shown here come from a woman between 18 and 29 years old with Graves' hyperthyroidism.

This clonotype was observed many times. The chain uses TRBV19 and TRBJ2-7; 9 nucleotides match TRBD2. CDR3 length: 15 amino acids. The ends lost 1 base at V and 3 bases at J; junction bases unmatched: 4. CDR1 and CDR2 (germline): LNHDA, SQIVND (reference sequence). In nucleotides, the CDR3 is TGTGCCAGTAGTATAGCGGGACTAGCAAACTACGAGCAGTACTTC. This codes for CASSIAGLANYEQYF.

The chain carries TRBV27 and TRBJ1-1, with D maybe TRBD1 (5 bases). The CDR3 length is 17 residues. Trimming pared 8 bases from V and 0 bases from J, leaving 22 bases between. The germline CDR1 and CDR2 sequences are MNHEY and SMNVEV (reference sequence). The CDR3 DNA follows: TGTGCCAGCCCCCGTGAGGGGCTCTTCATAATGAACACTGAAGCTTTCTTT. Residues: CASPREGLFIMNTEAFF.

This clonotype was picked up many times. DNA of the CDR3: TGTGCCATCAGTGAGTCGAAGACAGGGAACCCTGGGGCCAACGTCCTGACTTTC. Amino acids: CAISESKTGNPGANVLTF. The gene calls are TRBV10-3 and TRBJ2-6, with 7 bases matching TRBD1. The CDR3 totals 18 residues. The V gene's germline CDR1 is ENHRY and CDR2 SYGVKD. After removal of 0 bases from V and 2 bases from J, the junction contained 7 bases not matched to a gene.

The sample holds many counts of this clonotype. V usage is TRBV28 and J usage is TRBJ2-7; TRBD1 aligns across 10 bases. V was pared by 5 bases and J by 6 bases, with 10 bases of the junction left unmatched. CDR1 MDHEN and CDR2 SYDVKM come from the germline V gene. The CDR3 runs 15 residues. The CDR3 bases are TGTGCCAGCAGTCGGATTAAGACAGGGGGCGGCGAGCAGTACTTC. Encoded protein: CASSRIKTGGGEQYF.

This chain connects TRBV19 to TRBJ1-5; no firm D call. The CDR3 sequence is 15 residues long. The germline CDR1 and CDR2 sequences are LNHDA and SQIVND (reference sequence). Trimming removed 5 bases from V and 5 bases from J, with 16 bases in between. The CDR3 DNA follows: TGTGCCAGTAGTTTGAACGCCCCGGGCGATCAGCCCCAGCATTTT. Its translation: CASSLNAPGDQPQHF.

V and J are TRBV5-1 and TRBJ2-1; TRBD2 might be the D (6 bases). Trimming pared 5 bases from V and 11 bases from J, leaving 23 bases between. Germline-derived CDR1 and CDR2 are SGHRS and YFSETQ. The CDR3 extends over 15 amino acids. This CDR3 reads CASSSTGTEGRKQFF. CDR3 DNA sequence: TGCGCCAGCAGTTCTACCGGGACGGAGGGGAGAAAGCAGTTCTTC.

This clonotype was seen at least ten times. The CDR3 sequence is CAWSDLLVRAQYF. The CDR3 DNA sequence: TGTGCCTGGAGCGATCTCTTAGTTAGGGCGCAGTATTTT. The gene calls are TRBV30 and TRBJ2-3; D call uncertain. Germline assignment: CDR1 GTSNPN and CDR2 SVGIG (reference sequence). This CDR3 has 13 residues. V lost 3 bases to trimming and J lost 10 bases, with 17 bases between them.

This clonotype was observed many times. The chain uses TRBV20-1 and TRBJ2-4, with D possibly matching TRBD2 (5 bases). V was cut by 2 bases and J by 5 bases, with 16 bases left in between. Germline CDR1 and CDR2: DFQATT and SNEGSKA (reference sequence). This CDR3 is built from 15 residues. CDR3 sequence (DNA): TGCAGTGCTAGATGGGGTGAGCGGTCCCAAAACATTCAGTACTTC. Amino acid sequence: CSARWGERSQNIQYF.

This clonotype was detected a few times. This sequence may be a read error, since a much larger clone differs from it by one base. This sequence joins TRBV20-1 and TRBJ2-3; D is ambiguous. Deletions cut 1 base from V and 6 bases from J, with 14 bases between. The CDR3 is 14 residues long. CDR1 is DFQATT, CDR2 SNEGSKA, per germline (reference sequence). The CDR3 protein is CSARGTATRDTQYF. CDR3 bases: TGCAGTGCTAGAGGCACAGCAACCAGGGATACGCAGTATTTT.

This sequence joins TRBV20-1 and TRBJ1-5; possible D gene TRBD1, 5 bases. Trimming pared 0 bases from V and 0 bases from J, leaving 15 bases between. CDR3 size: 17 residues. Germline V CDR1 and CDR2: DFQATT, SNEGSKA (reference sequence). The CDR3 sequence: CSARDPRGYGSNQPQHF. For the CDR3, the DNA is TGCAGTGCTAGAGATCCAAGGGGCTATGGTAGCAATCAGCCCCAGCATTTT.

This clonotype was observed at least ten times. The genes are TRBV20-1 and TRBJ2-7, with D perhaps matching TRBD1 (5 bases). The CDR3 runs 12 residues. The V end was cut by 5 bases, the J end by 2 bases, with 10 bases between. The germline gives CDR1 DFQATT, CDR2 SNEGSKA (reference sequence). CDR3 bases: TGCAGTGCTCGCGACAGCACCTACGAGCAGTACTTC. Residues: CSARDSTYEQYF.